This T cell receptor beta chain emerged from a study of early T cells in non-severe SARS-CoV-2 infection. Looking at the study overall: With bulk RNA from unsorted whole blood as input, sequencing yielded unpaired chains. Points from the study as a whole: Comparison of clonotypes with VDJdb favored anti-spike CD8 responses while missing private and CD4 specificities.

Trimming removed 2 bases from V and 9 bases from J, with 8 bases in between. The CDR3 is made up of 11 amino acids. Germline-derived CDR1 and CDR2 are GTSNPN and SVGIG (reference sequence). This clonotype came up many times. Its antigen is currently unknown. Individual cDNA molecules were tagged with unique molecular identifiers, the study reported. In TCRdb, the 5' RACE reads were re-called with MiXCR into one record per CDR3 protein. Here the sample spans more than 35,000 distinct CDR3 sequences, roughly 5.9% being singletons. What was sequenced was whole blood. The receptor was isolated from an adult who was a healthcare worker with PCR-confirmed SARS-CoV-2 infection or an uninfected control (not recorded which). The genes are TRBV30 and TRBJ2-1; no clear D. CDR3 sequence reads: CAWSWVTEQFF. In nucleotides, the CDR3 is TGTGCCTGGAGTTGGGTTACTGAGCAGTTCTTC.